One sample yielded the 32 T cell receptor beta chains listed below, sequenced in a study of blood T cell repertoires in COVID-19. TCRdb's table, derived via immunoSEQ multiplex PCR, lists solely in-frame clones and lacks some. Here the sample spans around 400,000 clones, around four fifths being singletons. Sequences were obtained from PBMCs or T cells enriched from blood (not recorded which). The receptor source for this set is a woman aged 45 to 65 who had recovered from COVID-19.

V and J are TRBV7-9 and TRBJ1-2, with D maybe TRBD1 (6 bases). Trimming stripped 5 bases from V and 3 bases from J, with 10 bases between. Germline V gene lookup returns CDR1 SEHNR and CDR2 FQNEAQ (reference sequence). The CDR3 runs 13 residues. CDR3 DNA sequence: TGTGCCAGCAGCGGACAGTCGGACTATGGCTACACCTTC. It yields the protein CASSGQSDYGYTF. Supplemented by reference TRBV7-9 and TRBJ1-2, the full variable domain reads DTGVSQNPRHKITKRGQNVTFRCDPISEHNRLYWYRQTLGQGPEFLTYFQNEAQLEKSRLLSDRFSAERPKGSFSTLEIQRTEQGDSAMYLCASSGQSDYGYTFGSGTRLTVV.

The V call is TRBV27, the J call TRBJ2-7; 10 bases map to TRBD2. Per germline, CDR1 MNHEY and CDR2 SMNVEV (reference sequence). The CDR3 totals 15 residues. Trimming removed 5 bases from V and 1 base from J; junction bases left unmatched: 5. The CDR3 reads CASSTRTSGSYEQYF. Here the CDR3 DNA reads TGTGCCAGCAGTACCCGGACTAGCGGTTCCTACGAGCAGTACTTC.

The chain uses TRBV9 and TRBJ2-1; 11 bases are a match to TRBD2. The CDR3 has 17 residues. J was trimmed by 5 bases and V by 1 base; bases with no gene match: 8. CDR1 is SGDLS, CDR2 YYNGEE, per germline. The CDR3 is CASSVSGMGLADNEQFF. CDR3 bases: TGTGCCAGCAGCGTATCGGGTATGGGACTAGCGGACAATGAGCAGTTCTTC.

The rearrangement joins TRBV3-1 (or the pseudogene TRBV3-2) to TRBJ2-1; TRBD2 matches at 11 bases. Germline V gene data show CDR1 as LGHDT and CDR2 as YNNKEL (reference sequence). The CDR3 has 16 residues. V shed 1 base, J shed 7 bases, and the junction held 6 bases outside the gene matches. The DNA of the CDR3 is TGTGCCAGCAGCCAAGGACTAGCGGGAATGAGGAATGAGCAGTTCTTC. Protein: CASSQGLAGMRNEQFF.

The rearrangement joins TRBV6-1 to TRBJ1-2; 7 positions agree with TRBD1. V dropped 3 bases and J dropped 6; count of bases not matched to a gene: 7. CDR1 is MNHNS and CDR2 is SASEGT in the germline V gene. There are 14 residues in the CDR3. The CDR3 here is CASSDARDSHGYTF. The CDR3, as DNA: TGTGCCAGCAGTGATGCCCGGGACAGCCATGGCTACACCTTC.

The chain employs TRBV6-2 or TRBV6-3 and TRBJ2-6; 9 bases line up with TRBD1. CDR1 is MNHEY, CDR2 SVGEGT, per germline. This CDR3 is built from 19 residues. The V and J ends lost 2 bases and 2 bases, in that order; junction bases with no gene match: 10. CDR3 nucleotide sequence: TGTGCCAGCAGTTACAGGCGGGACAGGGCCTTGGCTGGGGCCAACGTCCTGACTTTC. Translated: CASSYRRDRALAGANVLTF.

The chain uses TRBV5-1 and TRBJ1-2, with 10 bases identical to TRBD1. Germline lookup yields CDR1 SGHRS and CDR2 YFSETQ. Losses at the gene ends were 4 bases for V and 8 bases for J; bases not matched to a gene: 8. This CDR3 spans 14 amino acids. Here the CDR3 DNA reads TGCGCCAGCAGCCAGGGACAGGGGATCAACGGCTACACCTTC. Protein: CASSQGQGINGYTF.

This chain connects TRBV6-5 to TRBJ1-2; the D gene is possibly TRBD1 (6 bases). Germline CDR1 and CDR2: MNHEY and SVGAGI. With 6 bases removed from V and 7 bases from J, the gap between germline ends came to 18 bases. The CDR3 spans 14 residues. The DNA for the CDR3 is TGTGCCAGCAGGAGCCTGACTCGGGGGGCTGGCTACACCTTC. This translates into CASRSLTRGAGYTF.

V usage is TRBV6-4 and J usage is TRBJ1-1; tentative D call: TRBD1 (6 bases). CDR1 is MRHNA, CDR2 SNTAGT, per germline. Trimming left V 6 bases short and J 0 bases short, with 17 bases between. The CDR3 is 16 residues long. The CDR3 loop reads CASRLDSGTLNTEAFF. The DNA of the CDR3 is TGTGCCAGCAGACTCGACTCCGGGACACTGAACACTGAAGCTTTCTTT.

This sequence joins TRBV18 and TRBJ2-1; 7 bases match TRBD2. V lost 4 bases to trimming and J lost 8 bases; unmatched junction nucleotides: 8. CDR1 and CDR2 (germline): KGHSH, LQKENI. The CDR3 length is 14 residues. CDR3 protein: CASSRTGTTDEQFF. DNA for the CDR3: TGTGCCAGCTCACGTACCGGGACTACGGATGAGCAGTTCTTC.

V and J are TRBV7-2 and TRBJ1-1, with D maybe TRBD1 (6 bases). This CDR3 spans 15 amino acids. Trimming removed 1 base at V and 7 bases at J, with 16 bases between. The V gene's germline CDR1 is SGHTA and CDR2 FQGNSA. The CDR3 loop reads CASSLDARGASEAFF. CDR3 DNA: TGTGCCAGCAGCTTAGATGCCAGGGGCGCTAGTGAAGCTTTCTTT. The whole variable domain, filled in from reference TRBV7-2 and TRBJ1-1, reads GAGVSQSPSNKVTEKGKDVELRCDPISGHTALYWYRQSLGQGLEFLIYFQGNSAPDKSGLPSDRFSAERTGGSVSTLTIQRTQQEDSAVYLCASSLDARGASEAFFGQGTRLTVV.

The gene calls are TRBV19 and TRBJ2-1; 11 nucleotides match TRBD2. Trimming cost V 5 bases and J 5 bases; bases outside gene matches: 8. The CDR3 is 16 residues long. Germline CDR1 LNHDA, CDR2 SQIVND (reference sequence). The CDR3 DNA is TGTGCCAGTAGTGTTCAGGGACTAGCGGACAACAATGAGCAGTTCTTC. Translating it yields CASSVQGLADNNEQFF. Using reference TRBV19 and TRBJ2-1 for the parts outside the CDR3, the full variable domain is DGGITQSPKYLFRKEGQNVTLSCEQNLNHDAMYWYRQDPGQGLRLIYYSQIVNDFQKGDIAEGYSVSREKKESFPLTVTSAQKNPTAFYLCASSVQGLADNNEQFFGPGTRLTVL.

The V gene is TRBV30, the J gene TRBJ1-5; D is uncertain. CDR1 is GTSNPN, CDR2 SVGIG, per germline (reference sequence). The V gene lost 2 bases and the J gene lost 2 bases, with 10 bases spanning the gap. This CDR3 spans 14 amino acids. CDR3 in amino acids: CAWSSVEGNQPQHF. CDR3 in DNA: TGTGCCTGGAGTAGCGTTGAAGGCAATCAGCCCCAGCATTTT.

This chain connects TRBV12-5 to TRBJ1-2; D uncertain. This CDR3 has 13 residues. Germline V gene lookup returns CDR1 LGHNT and CDR2 FRNRAP. V lost 4 bases and J 7 bases, leaving 13 bases between the germline ends. CDR3 amino acids: CASGSLGSGGYTF. CDR3 bases: TGTGCTAGTGGTTCTCTCGGGAGCGGTGGCTACACCTTC.

The rearrangement uses TRBV5-6 and TRBJ1-2, with 8 bases lining up with TRBD1. CDR1 SGHDT and CDR2 YYEEEE come from the germline V gene. This CDR3 region has 15 residues. With 1 base clipped from V and 7 bases from J, the junction kept 9 bases outside the gene matches. The CDR3 coding sequence is TGTGCCAGCAGCTTGTTACAGGGGGAAGGGATTGGCTACACCTTC. Encoded protein: CASSLLQGEGIGYTF.

In this sample, this clone turned up once. This chain joins TRBV29-1 and TRBJ2-6; tentative D call: TRBD2 (5 bases). Germline V gene data show CDR1 as SQVTM and CDR2 as ANQGSEA. The V and J ends lost 1 base and 7 bases respectively, with 8 bases between them. CDR3 length: 13 amino acids. CDR3 protein: CSVEVGRANVLTF. CDR3 DNA: TGCAGCGTTGAAGTGGGGAGAGCCAACGTCCTGACTTTC.

The V call is TRBV11-3, the J call TRBJ1-1, with D unresolved. The CDR3 runs 14 residues. Germline V CDR1 and CDR2: SGHNT, YENEEA. V was trimmed by 6 bases and J by 1 base, leaving 12 bases between them. The CDR3 spells CASSFRETNTEAFF. CDR3 nucleotides: TGTGCCAGCAGTTTTAGGGAGACGAACACTGAAGCTTTCTTT.

This clone was picked up one time. The chain is built from TRBV10-3 and TRBJ1-5; tentative D call: TRBD1 (6 bases). The germline gives CDR1 ENHRY, CDR2 SYGVKD. The CDR3 is 17 residues long. Trimming removed 0 bases at V and 6 bases at J, with 18 bases between. CDR3 in amino acids: CAISESSGGQWSQPQHF. CDR3 coding DNA: TGTGCCATCAGTGAGTCGTCCGGGGGGCAATGGAGTCAGCCCCAGCATTTT.

This clone occurred once. The rearrangement joins TRBV6-5 to TRBJ2-1; a weak D match, TRBD1 (6 bases). Germline V gene data show CDR1 as MNHEY and CDR2 as SVGAGI. Trimming removed 9 bases from V and 3 bases from J, with 12 bases in between. The CDR3 covers 13 residues. CDR3 DNA: TGTGCCAGTACGACAGGCCTCTACAATGAGCAGTTCTTC. Its protein product is CASTTGLYNEQFF.

V usage is TRBV6-5 and J usage is TRBJ2-2; possibly TRBD2 for D (5 bases). Deletions cut 6 bases from V and 8 bases from J, with 16 bases between. This CDR3 has 14 residues. Germline lookup yields CDR1 MNHEY and CDR2 SVGAGI. For the CDR3, the DNA is TGTGCCAGCAGAGAGCTAGTTGGGAGTGGGGAGCTGTTTTTT. Its protein product is CASRELVGSGELFF.

This clone was seen just once. The chain employs TRBV3-1 (or the pseudogene TRBV3-2) and TRBJ1-2; 10 bases are a match to TRBD1. The CDR3 has 17 amino acids. Germline CDR1 is LGHDT and CDR2 is YNNKEL (reference sequence). The ends lost 0 bases at V and 8 bases at J; junction bases unmatched: 12. The CDR3 spells CASSQDPRTGGLDGYTF. CDR3 nucleotide sequence: TGTGCCAGCAGCCAAGATCCAAGGACAGGGGGATTGGACGGCTACACCTTC.

This chain connects TRBV30 to TRBJ1-5; the D gene is possibly TRBD1 (6 bases). V was shortened by 7 bases and J by 4 bases, with 17 bases between the two germline ends. CDR1 and CDR2 from the germline V gene are GTSNPN and SVGIG (reference sequence). This CDR3 has 14 residues. CDR3 residues: CAFNTGLGNQPQHF. The CDR3 DNA sequence: TGTGCCTTCAACACAGGGTTGGGGAATCAGCCCCAGCATTTT. Using reference TRBV30 and TRBJ1-5 for the parts outside the CDR3, the full variable domain is SQTIHQWPATLVQPVGSPLSLECTVEGTSNPNLYWYRQAAGRGLQLLFYSVGIGQISSEVPQNLSASRPQDRQFILSSKKLLLSDSGFYLCAFNTGLGNQPQHFGDGTRLSIL.

The chain joins TRBV12-3 or TRBV12-4 to TRBJ1-1; D unclear. Trimming took 6 bases from V and 7 from J, leaving 15 bases between them. The CDR3 extends over 13 amino acids. CDR3 in amino acids: CASRRSPPSEAFF. In DNA, the CDR3 is TGTGCCAGCAGACGGTCTCCGCCGAGTGAAGCTTTCTTT.

The J gene is TRBJ1-1, the V gene TRBV30; TRBD1 matches 7 bases. This CDR3 has 13 amino acids. Germline-derived CDR1 and CDR2 are GTSNPN and SVGIG (reference sequence). With 1 base clipped from V and 3 bases from J, the junction kept 2 bases outside the gene matches. The CDR3 reads CAWSARGDTEAFF. The CDR3 region has the DNA TGTGCCTGGAGTGCCAGGGGGGACACTGAAGCTTTCTTT.

This clone came up a few times. The genes are TRBV15 and TRBJ1-6; D is undetermined. CDR1 is LNHNV and CDR2 is YYDKDF in the germline V gene (reference sequence). The CDR3 consists of 15 residues. Between the trimmed V and J ends, which lost 1 base and 5 bases, there was a span of 9 bases. The CDR3 sequence is CATSRVQVNNSPLHF. The CDR3 coding sequence is TGTGCCACCAGCAGAGTTCAGGTTAATAATTCACCCCTCCACTTT.

This clone was picked up a small number of times. The chain employs TRBV5-4 and TRBJ1-4, with TRBD1 matching over 7 bases. CDR1 SGHNT and CDR2 YYREEE come from the germline V gene (reference sequence). The CDR3 totals 15 residues. V shed 4 bases and J 4 bases; nucleotides not matched to a gene: 7. The CDR3 DNA reads TGTGCCAGCAGCCACAGGGGCGAGGGTAATGAAAAACTGTTTTTT. Its protein is CASSHRGEGNEKLFF.

The genes are TRBV2 and TRBJ1-2; 7 bases match TRBD1. In germline, CDR1 is SNHLY, CDR2 FYNNEI. The CDR3 consists of 14 residues. V shed 6 bases and J 4 bases; nucleotides not matched to a gene: 8. DNA for the CDR3: TGTGCCAGCAGAGAGACAGGGCACGGCTATGGCTACACCTTC. The encoded protein is CASRETGHGYGYTF.

The chain couples TRBV12-3 or TRBV12-4 to TRBJ1-1; no clear D. The CDR3 is made up of 13 amino acids. V gave up 8 bases and J gave up 5 bases, with 15 bases separating them. The CDR3 protein is CASAPPRETEAFF. CDR3 bases: TGTGCCAGCGCACCCCCCCGAGAGACTGAAGCTTTCTTT.

V gene TRBV7-8 combines with J gene TRBJ2-1; 8 bases agree with TRBD2. V shed 5 bases, J shed 4 bases, and the junction held 7 bases outside the gene matches. CDR1 is SGHVS, CDR2 FQNEAQ, per germline. The CDR3 runs 15 residues. The CDR3 DNA is TGTGCCAGCAGCCGTAGCGGGGCCCATTACAATGAGCAGTTCTTC. Residues: CASSRSGAHYNEQFF. Full variable domain (missing parts from reference TRBV7-8 and TRBJ2-1): GAGVSQSPRYKVAKRGQDVALRCDPISGHVSLFWYQQALGQGPEFLTYFQNEAQLDKSGLPSDRFFAERPEGSVSTLKIQRTQQEDSAVYLCASSRSGAHYNEQFFGPGTRLTVL.

The chain couples TRBV14 to TRBJ2-1; 9 bases map to TRBD1. V was pared by 4 bases and J by 14 bases, with 9 bases of the junction left unmatched. The germline V gene encodes CDR1 SGHDN and CDR2 FVKESK. The CDR3 is 13 residues long. DNA for the CDR3: TGTGCCAGCAGCCCAAGGGCGGGACAGGGCAAGTTCTTC. This sequence encodes CASSPRAGQGKFF.

V usage is TRBV7-2 and J usage is TRBJ1-6; D ambiguous. The germline V and J ends were trimmed by 8 bases and 0 bases, with 17 bases remaining between them. Germline V CDR1 and CDR2: SGHTA, FQGNSA. The CDR3 is 17 amino acids. DNA for the CDR3: TGTGCCAGCGTACGGGTTCCGTTGAGCTCCTATAATTCACCCCTCCACTTT. Its protein product is CASVRVPLSSYNSPLHF.

This sequence joins TRBV3-1 (or the pseudogene TRBV3-2) and TRBJ2-6; 7 bases match TRBD1. After removal of 4 bases from V and 1 base from J, the junction contained 7 bases not matched to a gene. Germline V gives CDR1 LGHDT, CDR2 YNNKEL (reference sequence). The CDR3 is 17 amino acids. The CDR3 loop reads CASSLLTGLSGANVLTF. CDR3 DNA sequence: TGTGCCAGCAGCCTTTTGACAGGGCTTTCTGGGGCCAACGTCCTGACTTTC.